The clone carrying this T cell receptor beta chain appeared once. This entry is derived from a study of blood T cell repertoires in COVID-19. Clones were read by immunoSEQ multiplex PCR, and TCRdb kept only the in-frame ones, dropping some. Of a few hundred thousand clones in the sample, 80% to 90% were seen once. This CDR3 spans 12 amino acids. Between the trimmed V and J ends, which lost 6 bases and 5 bases, there was a span of 10 bases. Germline V lookup: CDR1 SQVTM, CDR2 ANQGSEA. The V call is TRBV29-1, the J call TRBJ2-2, with unresolved D. Sequenced input: peripheral blood. The sequence was obtained from a man between 60 and 75 years old with acute or convalescent COVID-19. The CDR3 bases are TGCAGCGTCATCCGGTTGACCGGGGAGCTGTTTTTT. Amino acids: CSVIRLTGELFF.